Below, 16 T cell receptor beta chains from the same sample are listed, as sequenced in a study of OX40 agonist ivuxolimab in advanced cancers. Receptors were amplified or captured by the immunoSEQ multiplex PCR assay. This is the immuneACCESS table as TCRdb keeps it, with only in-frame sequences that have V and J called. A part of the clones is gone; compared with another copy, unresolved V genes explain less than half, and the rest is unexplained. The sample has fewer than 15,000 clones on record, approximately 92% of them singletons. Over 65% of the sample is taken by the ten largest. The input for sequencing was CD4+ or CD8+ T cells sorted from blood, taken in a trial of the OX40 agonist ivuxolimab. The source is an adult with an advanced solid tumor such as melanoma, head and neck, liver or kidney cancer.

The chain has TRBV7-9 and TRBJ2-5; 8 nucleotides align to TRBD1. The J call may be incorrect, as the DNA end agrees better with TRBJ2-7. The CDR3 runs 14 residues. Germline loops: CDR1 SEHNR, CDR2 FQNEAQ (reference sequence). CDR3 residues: CASSFPDRVYEQYF. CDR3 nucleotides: TGTGCCAGCAGCTTCCCGGACAGGGTATACGAGCAGTACTTC.

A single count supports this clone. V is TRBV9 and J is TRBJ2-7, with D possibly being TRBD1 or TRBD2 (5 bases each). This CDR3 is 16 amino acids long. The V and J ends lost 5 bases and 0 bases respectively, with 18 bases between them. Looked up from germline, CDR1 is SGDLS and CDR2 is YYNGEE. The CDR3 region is CASSPGSGTSSYEQYF. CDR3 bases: TGTGCCAGCAGTCCCGGATCCGGGACGAGCTCCTACGAGCAGTACTTC.

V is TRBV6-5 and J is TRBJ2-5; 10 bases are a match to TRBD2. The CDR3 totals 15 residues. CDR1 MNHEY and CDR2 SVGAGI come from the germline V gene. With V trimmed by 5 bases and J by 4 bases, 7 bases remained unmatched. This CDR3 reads CASSPQRGGLETQYF. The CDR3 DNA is TGTGCCAGCAGTCCGCAGCGGGGGGGCCTAGAGACCCAGTACTTC.

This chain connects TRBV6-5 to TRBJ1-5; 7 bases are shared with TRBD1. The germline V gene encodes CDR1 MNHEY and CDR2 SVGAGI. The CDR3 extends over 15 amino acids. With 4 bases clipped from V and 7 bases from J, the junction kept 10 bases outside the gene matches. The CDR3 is CASSLRQGGKQPQHF. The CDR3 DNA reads TGTGCCAGCAGTTTACGACAGGGAGGAAAACAGCCCCAGCATTTT.

CDR3: CASSVIGVAYEQYF. CDR3 in DNA: TGTGCCAGCAGCGTGATAGGGGTTGCCTACGAGCAGTACTTC. This chain connects TRBV2 to TRBJ2-7; weak D call: TRBD1 (5 bases). CDR3 size: 14 residues. Trimming took off 6 bases at V and 2 bases at J, with 14 bases between the two ends. Per the germline V gene, CDR1 is SNHLY and CDR2 is FYNNEI.

The CDR3 reads CASSLSGGATDTQYF. The CDR3 DNA follows: TGTGCCAGCAGTCTTAGCGGGGGGGCAACAGATACGCAGTATTTT. This chain uses TRBV6-4 with TRBJ2-3, with TRBD2 identical over 11 bases. The V gene end was trimmed by 5 bases and the J gene end by 3 bases; junction bases not matched to a gene: 4. Germline lookup yields CDR1 MRHNA and CDR2 SNTAGT. The CDR3 spans 15 residues.

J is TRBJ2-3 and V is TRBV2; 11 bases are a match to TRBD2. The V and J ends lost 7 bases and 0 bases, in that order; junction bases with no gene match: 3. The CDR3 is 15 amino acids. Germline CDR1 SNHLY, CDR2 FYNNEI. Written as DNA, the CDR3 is TGTGCCAGCAAGGGGACTAGCGGTAGCACAGATACGCAGTATTTT. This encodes CASKGTSGSTDTQYF.

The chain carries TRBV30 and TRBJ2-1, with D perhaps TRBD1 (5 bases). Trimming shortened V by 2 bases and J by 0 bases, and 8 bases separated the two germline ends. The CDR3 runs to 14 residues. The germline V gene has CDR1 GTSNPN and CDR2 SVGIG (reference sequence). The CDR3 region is CAWSRGYSYNEQFF. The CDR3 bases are TGTGCCTGGAGTAGGGGATACTCCTACAATGAGCAGTTCTTC. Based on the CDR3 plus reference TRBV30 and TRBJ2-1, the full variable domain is SQTIHQWPATLVQPVGSPLSLECTVEGTSNPNLYWYRQAAGRGLQLLFYSVGIGQISSEVPQNLSASRPQDRQFILSSKKLLLSDSGFYLCAWSRGYSYNEQFFGPGTRLTVL.

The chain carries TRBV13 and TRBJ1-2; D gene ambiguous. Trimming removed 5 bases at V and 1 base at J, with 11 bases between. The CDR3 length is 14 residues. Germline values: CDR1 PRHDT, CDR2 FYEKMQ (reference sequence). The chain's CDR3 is CASSPASDNYGYTF. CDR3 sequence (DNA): TGTGCCAGCAGCCCCGCGAGCGATAACTATGGCTACACCTTC.

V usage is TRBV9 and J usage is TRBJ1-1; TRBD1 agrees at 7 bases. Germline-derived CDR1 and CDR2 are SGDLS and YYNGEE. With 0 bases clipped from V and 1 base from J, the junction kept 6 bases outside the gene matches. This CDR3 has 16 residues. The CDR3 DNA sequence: TGTGCCAGCAGCGTAGGCCTACAGGGGCGGAACACTGAAGCTTTCTTT. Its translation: CASSVGLQGRNTEAFF.

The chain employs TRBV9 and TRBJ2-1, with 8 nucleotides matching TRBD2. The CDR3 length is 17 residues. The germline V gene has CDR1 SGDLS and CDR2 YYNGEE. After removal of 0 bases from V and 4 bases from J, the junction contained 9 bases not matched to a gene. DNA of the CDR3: TGTGCCAGCAGCGTAGCGGGTGTAGCGGGATCTTACAATGAGCAGTTCTTC. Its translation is CASSVAGVAGSYNEQFF.

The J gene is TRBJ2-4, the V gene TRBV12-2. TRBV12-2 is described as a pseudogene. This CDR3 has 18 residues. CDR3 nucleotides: TGTGCAAGTCGCTTAGCTGAGGGGATGGGGGAAGCCAAAAACATTCAGTACTTC. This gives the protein CASRLAEGMGEAKNIQYF.

DNA for the CDR3: TGTGCCAGCAGCTTATTGGGGTCGAACACTGAAGCTTTCTTT. Amino acid sequence: CASSLLGSNTEAFF. V and J are TRBV7-2 and TRBJ1-1; D remains unclear. Germline-derived CDR1 and CDR2 are SGHTA and FQGNSA. Trimming left V 2 bases short and J 1 base short, with 8 bases between. This CDR3 spans 14 amino acids.

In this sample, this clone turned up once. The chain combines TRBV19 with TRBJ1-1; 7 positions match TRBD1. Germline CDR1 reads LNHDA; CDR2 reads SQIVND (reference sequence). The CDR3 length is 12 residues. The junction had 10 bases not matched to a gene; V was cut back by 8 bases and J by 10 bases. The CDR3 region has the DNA TGTGCCAGTTCGACAGGGATCGAAGGAGCTTTCTTT. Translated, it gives CASSTGIEGAFF.

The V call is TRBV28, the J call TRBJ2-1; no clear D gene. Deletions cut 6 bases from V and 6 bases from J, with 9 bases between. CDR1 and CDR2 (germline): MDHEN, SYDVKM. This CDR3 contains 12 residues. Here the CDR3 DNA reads TGTGCCAGCAGGTCGCCGATCAATGAGCAGTTCTTC. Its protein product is CASRSPINEQFF.

The CDR3 nucleotides read TGTGCCTGGAGTGCAGGGACAGGGGCCCACGAGCAGTACTTC. It codes for CAWSAGTGAHEQYF. V and J are TRBV30 and TRBJ2-7; 10 bases are a match to TRBD1. The CDR3 length is 14 residues. Germline lookup yields CDR1 GTSNPN and CDR2 SVGIG (reference sequence). V lost 1 base to trimming and J lost 5 bases; unmatched junction nucleotides: 5. The full variable domain, completed using reference TRBV30 and TRBJ2-7, is SQTIHQWPATLVQPVGSPLSLECTVEGTSNPNLYWYRQAAGRGLQLLFYSVGIGQISSEVPQNLSASRPQDRQFILSSKKLLLSDSGFYLCAWSAGTGAHEQYFGPGTRLTVT.